A single sample gave rise to the 31 T cell receptor beta chains below, sequenced in a study of tissue T cells after allogeneic stem cell transplantation. TCRdb's table, derived via immunoSEQ multiplex PCR, lists solely in-frame clones and lacks some. This sample carries about 9,700 clones, approximately 64% of them seen once, and the ten largest clones take 9% to 9.5%. This specimen was tissue from the ileum, taken at autopsy. The receptors here all came from a woman aged 18-55 years with breast cancer.

This chain connects TRBV14 to TRBJ2-5; D is ambiguous. The CDR3 extends over 13 amino acids. The V and J ends lost 3 bases and 1 base respectively, with 6 bases between them. Germline V gene data show CDR1 as SGHDN and CDR2 as FVKESK. CDR3 sequence (DNA): TGTGCCAGCAGCCAGCAGATCCAAGAGACCCAGTACTTC. Translation: CASSQQIQETQYF.

CDR3 sequence: CASSAKGSSYNSPLHF. In nucleotides, the CDR3 is TGTGCCAGCAGCGCAAAGGGGAGCTCCTATAATTCACCCCTCCACTTT. The chain combines TRBV7-9 with TRBJ1-6; D may be TRBD1 (5 bases). The V gene lost 5 bases and the J gene lost 0 bases, with 11 bases spanning the gap. This CDR3 contains 16 residues. Germline CDR1 is SEHNR and CDR2 is FQNEAQ (reference sequence).

This rearrangement joins TRBV5-1 to TRBJ2-7; D assignment may be TRBD1 or TRBD2 (5 bases each). CDR3 size: 15 residues. The germline V gene has CDR1 SGHRS and CDR2 YFSETQ. V shed 3 bases and J shed 3 bases, with 16 bases lying between them. The CDR3 bases are TGCGCCAGCAGCTCAGCCGGGGCCCCGAACTACGAGCAGTACTTC. Encoded protein: CASSSAGAPNYEQYF.

The chain uses TRBV7-3 and TRBJ2-1; the D gene could be TRBD1 or TRBD2 (5 bases each). V was trimmed by 1 base and J by 6 bases, leaving 16 bases between them. Looked up from germline, CDR1 is SGHTA and CDR2 is FQGTGA. CDR3 length: 16 residues. The CDR3 reads CASSLMPGQRSNEQFF. The CDR3 DNA sequence: TGTGCCAGCAGCTTAATGCCGGGGCAGCGAAGCAATGAGCAGTTCTTC.

The chain joins TRBV12-5 to TRBJ1-1, with D maybe TRBD1 (6 bases). CDR1 is LGHNT and CDR2 is FRNRAP in the germline V gene. The CDR3 sequence is 15 residues long. Deletions cut 0 bases from V and 13 bases from J, with 21 bases between. This CDR3 is CASGLVPGATGNVFF. CDR3 bases: TGTGCTAGTGGTTTGGTACCGGGGGCCACAGGGAACGTTTTCTTT.

This chain connects TRBV27 to TRBJ2-5, with TRBD2 identical over 9 bases. Germline CDR1 is MNHEY and CDR2 is SMNVEV (reference sequence). The CDR3 has 14 amino acids. Trimming took 0 bases from V and 4 from J; bases not matched to a gene: 0. The CDR3: CASSLSTSGETQYF. CDR3 in DNA: TGTGCCAGCAGTTTATCGACTAGCGGAGAGACCCAGTACTTC.

In this sample, this clone turned up once. This chain connects TRBV5-5 to TRBJ2-1, with TRBD2 as a possible D gene (5 bases). Germline CDR1 reads SGHKS; CDR2 reads YYEKEE (reference sequence). Between the trimmed V and J ends, which lost 2 bases and 5 bases, there was a span of 8 bases. There are 13 residues in the CDR3. The CDR3 spells CASSLSGNNEQFF. In DNA, the CDR3 is TGTGCCAGCAGCTTATCGGGGAACAATGAGCAGTTCTTC. The full variable domain, with the rest looked up from reference TRBV5-5 and TRBJ2-1, is DAGVTQSPTHLIKTRGQQVTLRCSPISGHKSVSWYQQVLGQGPQFIFQYYEKEERGRGNFPDRFSARQFPNYSSELNVNALLLGDSALYLCASSLSGNNEQFFGPGTRLTVL.

This clone turned up a few times. The chain's CDR3 is CASSFWGNIQYF. The CDR3 DNA is TGTGCCAGCAGTTTTTGGGGAAACATTCAGTACTTC. The V gene is TRBV12-3 or TRBV12-4, the J gene TRBJ2-4, with unresolved D. V gave up 3 bases and J gave up 6 bases, with 6 bases separating them. This CDR3 is built from 12 residues.

V is TRBV29-1 and J is TRBJ2-5; possibly TRBD1 for D (7 bases). Between the trimmed V and J ends, which lost 3 bases and 2 bases, there was a span of 10 bases. This CDR3 is 13 amino acids long. Germline V gene data show CDR1 as SQVTM and CDR2 as ANQGSEA. CDR3 nucleotides: TGCAGCGTTGACCAGGGGGGACAAGAGACCCAGTACTTC. Amino acid sequence: CSVDQGGQETQYF.

Only one count was recorded for this clone. Other nucleotide sequences from this sample produce the same CDR3. The CDR3 DNA reads as TGTGCCAGCAGCTTGACAGGCTTAAACTATGGCTACACCTTC. Protein sequence: CASSLTGLNYGYTF. The chain joins TRBV5-6 to TRBJ1-2, with D perhaps matching TRBD1 (5 bases). Trimming pared 1 base from V and 2 bases from J, leaving 9 bases between. The CDR3 covers 14 residues. Looked up from germline, CDR1 is SGHDT and CDR2 is YYEEEE.

This clone has more than one count but fewer than ten. The CDR3 DNA sequence: TGTGCTAGTTCCTCCTCAGGACCAGGGGTAGAGACCCAGTACTTC. Protein sequence: CASSSSGPGVETQYF. This chain connects TRBV12-5 to TRBJ2-5; D is perhaps TRBD1 (6 bases). V was trimmed by 8 bases and J by 4 bases, leaving 20 bases between them. The V gene's germline CDR1 is LGHNT and CDR2 FRNRAP. The CDR3 contains 15 residues.

This sequence joins TRBV28 and TRBJ2-2, with D unclear. The CDR3 length is 10 residues. Germline CDR1 MDHEN, CDR2 SYDVKM. Trimming took off 9 bases at V and 4 bases at J, with 3 bases between the two ends. CDR3 nucleotide sequence: TGTGCCAGTGGCACCGGGGAGCTGTTTTTT. It encodes CASGTGELFF. Combining the CDR3 with reference TRBV28 and TRBJ2-2 gives the whole variable domain DVKVTQSSRYLVKRTGEKVFLECVQDMDHENMFWYRQDPGLGLRLIYFSYDVKMKEKGDIPEGYSVSREKKERFSLILESASTNQTSMYLCASGTGELFFGEGSRLTVL.

The J gene is TRBJ2-7, the V gene TRBV7-2; D is undetermined. Germline V CDR1 and CDR2: SGHTA, FQGNSA. The CDR3 is made up of 15 amino acids. With 2 bases removed from V and 4 bases from J, the gap between germline ends came to 15 bases. The CDR3 loop reads CASSLRGEKRYEQYF. As DNA, the CDR3 is TGTGCCAGCAGCTTACGTGGGGAAAAGAGGTACGAGCAGTACTTC.

This clone was counted between two and nine times. This sequence joins TRBV30 and TRBJ2-3; 11 bases fit TRBD2. V lost 8 bases and J lost 5; bases outside the gene matches: 6. This CDR3 is built from 13 residues. Germline loops: CDR1 GTSNPN, CDR2 SVGIG (reference sequence). The DNA for the CDR3 is TGTGCCCTAGCGGGAGGTATGGAAGATACGCAGTATTTT. It is translated as CALAGGMEDTQYF.

This sequence joins TRBV19 and TRBJ2-3; D might be TRBD1 (5 bases). Germline loops: CDR1 LNHDA, CDR2 SQIVND (reference sequence). V was cut by 6 bases and J by 1 base, with 8 bases left in between. The CDR3 has 13 residues. CDR3 residues: CASRTAGTDTQYF. The CDR3 region has the DNA TGTGCCAGTAGGACAGCTGGCACAGATACGCAGTATTTT.

The J gene is TRBJ1-1, the V gene TRBV5-6; TRBD1 might be the D (6 bases). V lost 4 bases to trimming and J lost 4 bases, with 14 bases between them. The CDR3 contains 14 residues. Germline V gene sequence: CDR1 SGHDT, CDR2 YYEEEE. The CDR3 reads CASSLWGLRTEAFF. Here the CDR3 DNA reads TGTGCCAGCAGCCTCTGGGGGCTTCGCACTGAAGCTTTCTTT.

The chain is built from TRBV4-3 and TRBJ2-1, with D perhaps given as TRBD1 or TRBD2 (6 bases each). The germline V and J ends were trimmed by 2 bases and 6 bases, with 17 bases remaining between them. The germline V gene encodes CDR1 LGHNA and CDR2 YSLEER. CDR3 length equals 16 residues. DNA of the CDR3: TGCGCCAGCAGCCAATATGGGGGGCGGACGTTCAATGAGCAGTTCTTC. Its protein is CASSQYGGRTFNEQFF.

V usage is TRBV12-5 and J usage is TRBJ1-6, with 10 positions matching TRBD1. Germline CDR1 LGHNT, CDR2 FRNRAP. The CDR3 loop spans 13 amino acids. The V segment lost 6 bases and the J segment 8 bases; nucleotides outside the gene matches: 1. Here the CDR3 reads CASGDRGDSPLHF. In DNA, the CDR3 is TGTGCTAGTGGGGACAGGGGGGATTCACCCCTCCACTTT.

J is TRBJ2-1 and V is TRBV28, with 7 bases lining up with TRBD2. Germline CDR1 is MDHEN and CDR2 is SYDVKM. Trimming cost V 6 bases and J 8 bases; bases outside gene matches: 4. The CDR3 runs to 12 residues. The DNA of the CDR3 is TGTGCCAGCAGAGCGGGAATCCATGAGCAGTTCTTC. Its translation is CASRAGIHEQFF.

This rearrangement joins TRBV19 to TRBJ2-7, with 9 bases lining up with TRBD1. After removal of 5 bases from V and 2 bases from J, the junction contained 16 bases not matched to a gene. Germline values: CDR1 LNHDA, CDR2 SQIVND (reference sequence). The CDR3 length is 18 residues. The CDR3 sequence: CASSSRSSTGTGTYEQYF. CDR3 nucleotides: TGTGCCAGTAGTTCTCGCTCCTCCACCGGGACAGGGACCTACGAGCAGTACTTC.

V gene TRBV19 combines with J gene TRBJ1-1; D not certain. The CDR3 length is 13 residues. Trimming cost V 3 bases and J 8 bases, with 13 bases left between them. Per germline, CDR1 LNHDA and CDR2 SQIVND (reference sequence). DNA for the CDR3: TGTGCCAGTAGTATGGGCCTGTCGGCAGAAGCTTTCTTT. Its translation: CASSMGLSAEAFF.

This chain uses TRBV5-1 with TRBJ2-3, with D possibly being TRBD2 (5 bases). Looked up from germline, CDR1 is SGHRS and CDR2 is YFSETQ. The CDR3 runs 14 residues. Between the trimmed V and J ends, which lost 6 bases and 1 base, there was a span of 12 bases. The CDR3 is CASKPSGGTDTQYF. The CDR3 nucleotides read TGCGCCAGCAAACCCAGCGGAGGCACAGATACGCAGTATTTT. The full variable domain, its missing parts supplied by reference TRBV5-1 and TRBJ2-3, is KAGVTQTPRYLIKTRGQQVTLSCSPISGHRSVSWYQQTPGQGLQFLFEYFSETQRNKGNFPGRFSGRQFSNSRSEMNVSTLELGDSALYLCASKPSGGTDTQYFGPGTRLTVL.

The CDR3 region is CASTKAGYNEQFF. The CDR3 coding sequence is TGTGCCAGCACCAAGGCGGGTTACAATGAGCAGTTCTTC. The chain uses TRBV7-2 and TRBJ2-1, with a tentative D call TRBD2 (5 bases). This CDR3 has 13 amino acids. Germline CDR1 is SGHTA and CDR2 is FQGNSA. The ends were cut back, 7 bases at V and 4 bases at J, with 11 bases in the middle. The full variable domain, with the rest looked up from reference TRBV7-2 and TRBJ2-1, is GAGVSQSPSNKVTEKGKDVELRCDPISGHTALYWYRQSLGQGLEFLIYFQGNSAPDKSGLPSDRFSAERTGGSVSTLTIQRTQQEDSAVYLCASTKAGYNEQFFGPGTRLTVL.

This chain joins TRBV9 and TRBJ2-5; 10 positions match TRBD1. The V and J ends lost 6 bases and 5 bases, in that order; junction bases with no gene match: 10. The CDR3 contains 15 residues. The germline V gene has CDR1 SGDLS and CDR2 YYNGEE. CDR3 DNA: TGTGCCAGCAACAAAGGGACAGGGGATGGTGAGACCCAGTACTTC. Translating gives CASNKGTGDGETQYF.

This clone has only a few counts. The chain has TRBV28 and TRBJ2-7; no clear D. Germline assignment: CDR1 MDHEN and CDR2 SYDVKM. This CDR3 is 14 amino acids long. V was trimmed by 3 bases and J by 2 bases, leaving 11 bases between them. CDR3 in DNA: TGTGCCAGCAGTTTCGTTGCAGAAGCCTACGAGCAGTACTTC. It specifies CASSFVAEAYEQYF.

Comments on this clone: This CDR3 is also generated by other DNA sequences in the sample. The chain recombines TRBV7-2 with TRBJ2-7; D gene unclear. Germline V gene data show CDR1 as SGHTA and CDR2 as FQGNSA. This CDR3 region has 15 residues. The V end was cut by 2 bases, the J end by 4 bases, with 15 bases between. This chain's CDR3 is CASSLRSEKVYEQYF. CDR3 DNA sequence: TGTGCCAGCAGCTTACGTTCGGAAAAAGTGTACGAGCAGTACTTC.

This chain uses TRBV6-1 with TRBJ2-2, with D possibly matching TRBD1 (6 bases). The germline gives CDR1 MNHNS, CDR2 SASEGT. The CDR3 runs to 12 residues. V lost 6 bases to trimming and J lost 7 bases, with 9 bases between them. DNA for the CDR3: TGTGCCAGCAGACAGGGTGGCGGGGAGCTGTTTTTT. Translated, it gives CASRQGGGELFF.

The rearrangement joins TRBV19 to TRBJ2-1; no reliable D call. The CDR3 has 13 residues. Germline V gene data show CDR1 as LNHDA and CDR2 as SQIVND (reference sequence). Between the trimmed V and J ends, which lost 3 bases and 5 bases, there was a span of 8 bases. CDR3 nucleotide sequence: TGTGCCAGTAGTATTAGCAGCCACAATGAGCAGTTCTTC. It codes for CASSISSHNEQFF.

This clone was found once. The chain couples TRBV24-1 to TRBJ2-2; 7 positions agree with TRBD1. Germline assignment: CDR1 KGHDR and CDR2 SFDVKD. Trimming removed 4 bases from V and 0 bases from J; junction bases left unmatched: 4. The CDR3 extends over 16 amino acids. CDR3: CATSEPTGANTGELFF. The CDR3, as DNA: TGTGCCACCAGTGAGCCCACAGGGGCGAACACCGGGGAGCTGTTTTTT.

This rearrangement joins TRBV6-2 or TRBV6-3 to TRBJ2-1; 8 bases are shared with TRBD1. Germline CDR1 and CDR2: MNHEY and SVGEGT. The CDR3 sequence is 17 residues long. Trimming cost V 0 bases and J 1 base; bases outside gene matches: 5. CDR3: CASSYSLDRASYNEQFF. The DNA of the CDR3 is TGTGCCAGCAGTTACTCCTTGGACAGGGCATCCTACAATGAGCAGTTCTTC.

The V and J genes are TRBV28 and TRBJ2-3; D remains unclear. The germline V gene encodes CDR1 MDHEN and CDR2 SYDVKM. The CDR3 is 13 residues long. The germline V and J ends were trimmed by 5 bases and 2 bases, with 8 bases remaining between them. CDR3 nucleotides: TGTGCCAGCAGTCAAGTATCCACAGATACGCAGTATTTT. Translated, it gives CASSQVSTDTQYF.